Detailed here is one TCR beta chain. The antigen is undetermined. The PCR ran on 60 Vbeta and 13 Jbeta primers. The assay was immunoSEQ multiplex PCR, and TCRdb's table has in-frame clones only and misses some. Of about 150,000 clones listed, approximately 80% are singletons. The germline gives CDR1 GTSNPN, CDR2 SVGIG (reference sequence). The CDR3 runs 12 residues. Deletions cut 3 bases from V and 10 bases from J, with 16 bases between. This sample was included in a study of cytomegalovirus exposure and HLA in healthy donors. Study findings and constraints: Excluded: some indistinguishable V segments such as TRBV6-2 and TRBV6-3.

This clonotype was obtained from a woman aged 40 to 50 in good health and CMV-seronegative. Material for sequencing was PBMCs. The chain uses TRBV30 and TRBJ2-7, with TRBD2 as a possible D gene (6 bases). CDR3 sequence reads: CAWRPSRGSQYF. CDR3 DNA sequence: TGTGCCTGGAGGCCCTCTCGGGGGAGTCAGTACTTC.